This T cell receptor (beta chain) is drawn from a study of human T cells and chemical hapten exposure. Looking at the study overall: Patch tests applied 0.01% DPC to the upper back, read at 6 days.

As for time point: patch test 3, about 24 weeks after DPC sensitization. Treatment here: therapeutic diphenylcyclopropenone sensitization with weekly scalp DPC. This clonotype has more than one count but fewer than ten. The library tagged individual cDNA molecules with unique molecular identifiers. Each CDR3 protein gets one entry after TCRdb re-called the RACE reads with MiXCR. The sample has about 190,000 distinct CDR3 sequences, around a quarter seen once. The germline V gene has CDR1 MNHNS and CDR2 SASEGT. The trim removed 6 bases at V and 1 base at J, leaving 6 bases unmatched. This CDR3 comprises 15 residues.

V and J are TRBV6-1 and TRBJ2-1; 7 bases map to TRBD2. The source is a woman between 40 and 50 years old with alopecia areata. Some clones in this sample may be carry-over from other donors' samples. The material sequenced was whole blood, taken in connection with sensitization to the hapten diphenylcyclopropenone (DPC). The CDR3 here is CASSREAGSYNEQFF. The CDR3 nucleotides read TGTGCCAGCAGCAGGGAAGCGGGGTCCTACAATGAGCAGTTCTTC.